Described below is a single TCR beta chain sequence and its context. The target antigen is unknown. The PCR contained 60 Vbeta and 13 Jbeta primers. Here immunoSEQ multiplex PCR was the method, and the copy in TCRdb shows in-frame clones only, minus some. The sample has 150,000 to 200,000 clones, about 81% seen once. This sample is drawn from a study of cytomegalovirus exposure and HLA in healthy donors. General study results and limits: By HLA locus, TCR association rates varied in a later analysis, with DRB1 showing the most and HLA-C the fewest. It emerged from a later analysis that several of the most significant clusters appeared to be linked to common viral pathogens. Researchers catalogued about 150 TCR beta chains as cytomegalovirus-associated. In a later analysis, HLA-associated TCR beta chains were more clonally expanded than equally common others.

The germline CDR1 and CDR2 sequences are SGHRS and YFSETQ. V lost 2 bases, J lost 8 bases, and 13 bases lay in between. This CDR3 contains 14 residues. Sequencing was done on a sample of PBMCs. J is TRBJ1-4 and V is TRBV5-1; D is possibly TRBD1 (6 bases). The TCR originated in a woman aged 18-35 years in good health and CMV-seronegative. Here the CDR3 reads CASSFRGQGEKLFF. The CDR3 DNA follows: TGCGCCAGCAGCTTTAGAGGTCAGGGGGAAAAACTGTTTTTT.